What follows are 25 T cell receptor beta chains derived from one specimen sequenced in a study of blood T cell repertoires in COVID-19. Assay: immunoSEQ multiplex PCR; the TCRdb copy retains only in-frame clones and omits some. The table has some 240,000 clones, approximately 85% seen once. The sample was peripheral blood. Receptors were obtained from an older woman with active or convalescent COVID-19.

CDR3 in DNA: TGTGCCAGCAGTTTGGGCCATGGTGCTGAAGCTTTCTTT. It specifies CASSLGHGAEAFF. This sequence joins TRBV12-3 or TRBV12-4 and TRBJ1-1, with D uncertain. The CDR3 is 13 residues long. V lost 3 bases and J 6 bases, leaving 11 bases between the germline ends.

The chain recombines TRBV5-1 with TRBJ1-2; TRBD1 might be the D (6 bases). Germline V gene data show CDR1 as SGHRS and CDR2 as YFSETQ. Trimming pared 0 bases from V and 5 bases from J, leaving 26 bases between. The CDR3 runs to 19 residues. The DNA of the CDR3 is TGCGCCAGCAGCTTGGCCATTGGACAGCCTTCCCGTTACTTATATGGCTACACCTTC. This encodes CASSLAIGQPSRYLYGYTF.

This clone has a handful of counts. The chain combines TRBV28 with TRBJ1-5; a possible D gene is TRBD1 (6 bases). The CDR3 loop spans 14 amino acids. The germline V and J ends were trimmed by 6 bases and 6 bases, with 15 bases remaining between them. Per the germline V gene, CDR1 is MDHEN and CDR2 is SYDVKM. The CDR3, as DNA: TGTGCCAGCAGGGTAACAGGGTCGGGTCAGCCCCAGCATTTT. This encodes CASRVTGSGQPQHF.

The chain is built from TRBV28 and TRBJ2-7; D uncertain. The germline V gene has CDR1 MDHEN and CDR2 SYDVKM. This CDR3 contains 11 residues. V dropped 3 bases and J dropped 5 bases, with 5 bases sitting between them. The CDR3 coding sequence is TGTGCCAGCAGTTTGAGTAACGAGCAGTACTTC. This translates into CASSLSNEQYF.

In this sample, this clone turned up once. The rearrangement links TRBV5-1 to TRBJ2-1, with D tentatively TRBD1 (6 bases). The CDR3 is made up of 14 amino acids. V was pared by 5 bases and J by 5 bases, with 14 bases between. Germline V gene sequence: CDR1 SGHRS, CDR2 YFSETQ. The CDR3 is CASSKGDINNEQFF. Here the CDR3 DNA reads TGCGCCAGCAGTAAGGGGGATATAAACAATGAGCAGTTCTTC.

V usage is TRBV6-1 and J usage is TRBJ1-2, with TRBD1 identical over 7 bases. The CDR3 is 16 residues long. Germline CDR1 MNHNS, CDR2 SASEGT. V shed 2 bases, J shed 0 bases, and the junction held 6 bases outside the gene matches. CDR3 in DNA: TGTGCCAGCAGTGAAAGACAGGGAAAGGCTAACTATGGCTACACCTTC. Its translation: CASSERQGKANYGYTF.

The V call is TRBV6-2 or TRBV6-3, the J call TRBJ2-5, with D possibly being TRBD1 (6 bases). The V end lost 2 bases, the J end lost 0 bases, and 25 bases lay between the germline ends. Germline values: CDR1 MNHEY, CDR2 SVGEGT. The CDR3 extends over 20 amino acids. In DNA form, the CDR3 reads TGTGCCAGCAGTTACCGGCCGGACAGACCTACTAAGTACTACCAAGAGACCCAGTACTTC. Its protein is CASSYRPDRPTKYYQETQYF.

The rearrangement uses TRBV7-8 and TRBJ1-1; D gene unclear. V lost 5 bases and J 3 bases, leaving 16 bases between the germline ends. The length of the CDR3 is 15 residues. Per germline, CDR1 SGHVS and CDR2 FQNEAQ. The CDR3 nucleotides are TGTGCCAGCAGCCCCGAGAGGGTTCGGTACACTGAAGCTTTCTTT. Protein sequence: CASSPERVRYTEAFF.

The J gene is TRBJ1-3, the V gene TRBV20-1, with D possibly TRBD1 on 6 matching bases. V lost 3 bases to trimming and J lost 0 bases, with 18 bases between them. Germline CDR1 is DFQATT and CDR2 is SNEGSKA (reference sequence). This CDR3 has 17 amino acids. CDR3 residues: CSASLRGRGVSGNTIYF. In DNA, the CDR3 is TGCAGTGCTAGTCTCAGGGGCCGCGGAGTCTCTGGAAACACCATATATTTT.

The gene calls are TRBV25-1 and TRBJ1-1; D gene ambiguous. Germline CDR1 and CDR2: MGHDK and SYGVNS. The CDR3 runs to 14 residues. Trimming took 7 bases from V and 2 from J, leaving 14 bases between them. CDR3 sequence (DNA): TGTGCCAGCACAGTGGGAGCTCTTAACACTGAAGCTTTCTTT. Encoded protein: CASTVGALNTEAFF.

V and J are TRBV5-5 and TRBJ1-6; 8 positions agree with TRBD1. Trimming cost V 5 bases and J 7 bases; bases outside gene matches: 5. The CDR3 consists of 14 residues. Germline V gene lookup returns CDR1 SGHKS and CDR2 YYEKEE (reference sequence). The DNA of the CDR3 is TGTGCCAGCAGGATAACAGGGGGGAATTCACCCCTCCACTTT. Protein: CASRITGGNSPLHF.

The CDR3 region is CASSSSTDPSRGQYF. The CDR3 DNA sequence: TGCGCCAGCAGCTCATCAACCGATCCCTCTCGGGGGCAGTACTTC. The V call is TRBV5-1, the J call TRBJ2-7; D possibly corresponds to TRBD2 (5 bases). Trimming removed 3 bases from V and 9 bases from J, with 22 bases in between. Germline V gene data show CDR1 as SGHRS and CDR2 as YFSETQ. The CDR3 totals 15 residues.

This chain uses TRBV5-1 with TRBJ1-2; 8 positions match TRBD1. Losses at the gene ends were 0 bases for V and 2 bases for J; bases not matched to a gene: 3. CDR1 SGHRS and CDR2 YFSETQ come from the germline V gene. The CDR3 has 15 amino acids. CDR3 region: CASSLVQGVNYGYTF. The CDR3 DNA is TGCGCCAGCAGCTTGGTACAGGGGGTCAACTATGGCTACACCTTC.

The chain joins TRBV5-1 to TRBJ2-5, with 8 bases lining up with TRBD2. Germline V CDR1 and CDR2: SGHRS, YFSETQ. V was clipped by 4 bases and J by 5 bases; unmatched bases: 7. CDR3 length equals 14 residues. The CDR3 region is CASSPGGGSETQYF. CDR3 sequence (DNA): TGCGCCAGCAGCCCCGGGGGGGGGTCGGAGACCCAGTACTTC.

The rearrangement uses TRBV3-1 (or the pseudogene TRBV3-2) and TRBJ1-4; 8 nucleotides agree with TRBD1. The CDR3 is made up of 16 amino acids. Per the germline V gene, CDR1 is LGHDT and CDR2 is YNNKEL (reference sequence). The trim removed 1 base at V and 5 bases at J, leaving 6 bases unmatched. The DNA for the CDR3 is TGTGCCAGCAGCCAAGGTTCCGGACAGGGAAATGAAAAACTGTTTTTT. Its protein is CASSQGSGQGNEKLFF.

The J gene is TRBJ2-7, the V gene TRBV2, with TRBD2 matching over 11 bases. CDR1 and CDR2 (germline): SNHLY, FYNNEI. CDR3 size: 14 residues. V lost 8 bases, J lost 1 base, and 4 bases stayed unmatched. Written as DNA, the CDR3 is TGTGCCAGCCAGCGACTAGCGGGGTCCTACGAGCAGTACTTC. Its protein product is CASQRLAGSYEQYF.

The chain links TRBV7-2 to TRBJ2-2; D is unresolved. The V and J ends lost 2 bases and 1 base respectively, with 11 bases between them. Germline CDR1 reads SGHTA; CDR2 reads FQGNSA. The CDR3 is 16 residues long. CDR3 bases: TGTGCCAGCAGCTTAAACCCGCCGGGGAACACCGGGGAGCTGTTTTTT. Translated, it gives CASSLNPPGNTGELFF.

This CDR3 is CASRPGLAGGNEQFF. In nucleotides, the CDR3 is TGTGCCAGCAGGCCGGGACTAGCGGGGGGAAATGAGCAGTTCTTC. The chain has TRBV6-5 and TRBJ2-1; 15 bases map to TRBD2. The CDR3 loop spans 15 amino acids. Looked up from germline, CDR1 is MNHEY and CDR2 is SVGAGI. V lost 6 bases, J lost 7 bases, and 4 bases stayed unmatched.

CDR3: CASFYSGGAFDEQFF. The CDR3 bases are TGTGCCAGCTTTTATAGCGGGGGGGCCTTCGATGAGCAGTTCTTC. The chain carries TRBV2 and TRBJ2-1; 11 nucleotides align to TRBD2. From germline, CDR1 is SNHLY and CDR2 FYNNEI. CDR3 length: 15 residues. J lost 8 bases, V lost 8 bases, and 11 bases had no gene match.

The CDR3: CAWRWPGNYEQYF. In nucleotides, the CDR3 is TGTGCCTGGAGATGGCCAGGAAACTACGAGCAGTACTTC. J is TRBJ2-7 and V is TRBV30; D gene unclear. V was shortened by 3 bases and J by 3 bases, with 12 bases between the two germline ends. Germline V gene data show CDR1 as GTSNPN and CDR2 as SVGIG (reference sequence). The CDR3 totals 13 residues. The full variable domain, with the rest looked up from reference TRBV30 and TRBJ2-7, is SQTIHQWPATLVQPVGSPLSLECTVEGTSNPNLYWYRQAAGRGLQLLFYSVGIGQISSEVPQNLSASRPQDRQFILSSKKLLLSDSGFYLCAWRWPGNYEQYFGPGTRLTVT.

The rearrangement links TRBV7-7 to TRBJ1-3; D uncertain. Per germline, CDR1 SSHAT and CDR2 FNYEAQ (reference sequence). The CDR3 runs 16 residues. The germline V and J ends were trimmed by 1 base and 0 bases, with 10 bases remaining between them. CDR3 loop: CASSLVTGSSGNTIYF. The DNA of the CDR3 is TGTGCCAGCAGCTTAGTCACGGGATCCTCTGGAAACACCATATATTTT.

This sequence joins TRBV9 and TRBJ2-2, with 8 bases identical to TRBD1. Germline CDR1 reads SGDLS; CDR2 reads YYNGEE. This CDR3 is 16 amino acids long. V dropped 7 bases and J dropped 0; count of bases not matched to a gene: 8. The DNA for the CDR3 is TGTGCCAGCGCCGGGGGACAGGCCTCGAACACCGGGGAGCTGTTTTTT. It translates to CASAGGQASNTGELFF.

A few counts support this clone. The rearrangement joins TRBV7-6 to TRBJ1-4; TRBD1 matches at 11 bases. Germline V lookup: CDR1 SGHVS, CDR2 FNYEAQ. The ends lost 5 bases at V and 0 bases at J; junction bases unmatched: 5. This CDR3 contains 17 residues. In DNA, the CDR3 is TGTGCCAGCAGCCACGGACAGGGGGCTTCAACTAATGAAAAACTGTTTTTT. Translation gives CASSHGQGASTNEKLFF.

This clone was seen just once. The V call is TRBV6-6, the J call TRBJ2-1, with D possibly matching TRBD2 (7 bases). V was clipped by 2 bases and J by 7 bases, with 12 bases between them. The CDR3 length is 14 residues. Germline CDR1 and CDR2: MNHNY and SVGAGI (reference sequence). CDR3 sequence reads: CASSYEGGRNEQFF. CDR3 coding DNA: TGTGCCAGCAGTTACGAGGGGGGGCGAAATGAGCAGTTCTTC.

The chain combines TRBV5-4 with TRBJ2-5; 11 positions match TRBD2. This CDR3 contains 17 residues. Germline trimming cut 3 bases from V and 1 base from J; bases unmatched to any gene: 8. Per the germline V gene, CDR1 is SGHNT and CDR2 is YYREEE (reference sequence). The CDR3 sequence is CASSSSVAGGPQETQYF. For the CDR3, the DNA is TGTGCCAGCAGCTCTTCGGTAGCGGGGGGGCCCCAAGAGACCCAGTACTTC.